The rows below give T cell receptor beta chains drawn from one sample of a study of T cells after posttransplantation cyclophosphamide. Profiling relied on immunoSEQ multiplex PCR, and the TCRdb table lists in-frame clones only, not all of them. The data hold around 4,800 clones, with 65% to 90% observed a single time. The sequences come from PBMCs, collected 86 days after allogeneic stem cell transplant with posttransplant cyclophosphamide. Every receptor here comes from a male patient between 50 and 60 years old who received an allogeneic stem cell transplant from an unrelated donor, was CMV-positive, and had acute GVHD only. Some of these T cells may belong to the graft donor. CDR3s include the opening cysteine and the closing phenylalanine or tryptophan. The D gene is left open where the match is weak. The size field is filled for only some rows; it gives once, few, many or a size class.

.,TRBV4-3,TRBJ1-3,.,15,CASSQGAPSGNTIYF,TGCGCCAGCAGCCAAGGAGCCCCCTCTGGAAACACCATATATTTT
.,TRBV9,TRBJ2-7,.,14,CASSVDGNSYEQYF,TGTGCCAGCAGCGTAGACGGGAACTCCTACGAGCAGTACTTC
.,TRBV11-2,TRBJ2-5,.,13,CASSRSEEETQYF,TGTGCCAGCAGCCGTTCAGAGGAAGAGACCCAGTACTTC
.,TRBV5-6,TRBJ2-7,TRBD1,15,CASSLDGTGHNEQYF,TGTGCCAGCAGCTTAGACGGGACAGGCCATAACGAGCAGTACTTC
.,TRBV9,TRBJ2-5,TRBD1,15,CASSVTDRGPETQYF,TGTGCCAGCAGCGTTACTGACAGGGGGCCTGAGACCCAGTACTTC
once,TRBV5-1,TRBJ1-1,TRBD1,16,CASSFTGQGLNTEAFF,TGCGCCAGCAGCTTTACCGGACAGGGGTTGAACACTGAAGCTTTCTTT
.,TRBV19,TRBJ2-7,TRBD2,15,CASSQGTSGVYEQYF,TGTGCCAGTAGTCAGGGGACTAGCGGGGTCTACGAGCAGTACTTC
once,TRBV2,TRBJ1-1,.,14,CASSLGGMNTEAFF,TGTGCCAGCAGCCTGGGGGGGATGAACACTGAAGCTTTCTTT
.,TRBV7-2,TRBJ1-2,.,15,CASSLVQGPRDGYTF,TGTGCCAGCAGCTTAGTTCAGGGCCCTAGGGATGGCTACACCTTC
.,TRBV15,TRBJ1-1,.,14,CATSRDRVNTEAFF,TGTGCCACCAGCAGAGATCGGGTGAACACTGAAGCTTTCTTT
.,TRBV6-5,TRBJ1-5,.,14,CASSYSSGQQPQHF,TGTGCCAGCAGTTACTCGTCAGGGCAGCAGCCCCAGCATTTT
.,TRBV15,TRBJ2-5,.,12,CATSRAAGTQYF,TGTGCCACCAGCAGAGCGGCAGGGACCCAGTACTTC
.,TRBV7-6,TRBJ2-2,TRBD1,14,CASSQTGKPGELFF,TGTGCCAGCAGTCAGACAGGGAAACCCGGGGAGCTGTTTTTT
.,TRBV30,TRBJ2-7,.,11,CAWPGAYEQYF,TGTGCCTGGCCGGGAGCCTACGAGCAGTACTTC
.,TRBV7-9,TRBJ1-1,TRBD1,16,CASSFHKGQGNTEAFF,TGTGCCAGCAGCTTCCACAAAGGACAGGGGAACACTGAAGCTTTCTTT
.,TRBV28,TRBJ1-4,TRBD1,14,CASSWTGTNEKLFF,TGTGCCAGCAGTTGGACAGGGACTAATGAAAAACTGTTTTTT
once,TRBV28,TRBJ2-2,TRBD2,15,CASTEAGGPSGELFF,TGTGCCAGCACCGAAGCGGGAGGGCCGTCCGGGGAGCTGTTTTTT
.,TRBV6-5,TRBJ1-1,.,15,CASSYRGSYNTEAFF,TGTGCCAGCAGTTACAGGGGATCGTACAACACTGAAGCTTTCTTT
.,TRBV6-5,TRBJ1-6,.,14,CASSLLEGTSPLHF,TGTGCCAGCAGCCTCCTCGAGGGAACGTCACCCCTCCACTTT
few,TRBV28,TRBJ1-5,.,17,CASSPQVGHRSNQPQHF,TGTGCCAGCAGCCCTCAGGTCGGACACCGGAGCAATCAGCCCCAGCATTTT
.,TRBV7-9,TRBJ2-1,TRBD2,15,CASSVLAGGPGEQFF,TGTGCCAGCAGCGTATTAGCGGGAGGGCCGGGTGAGCAGTTCTTC
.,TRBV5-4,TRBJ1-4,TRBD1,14,CASSSGQGDEKLFF,TGTGCCAGCAGCTCGGGACAGGGGGATGAAAAACTGTTTTTT
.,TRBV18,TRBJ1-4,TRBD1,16,CASSTATGGYNEKLFF,TGTGCCAGCTCAACAGCGACAGGGGGCTATAATGAAAAACTGTTTTTT
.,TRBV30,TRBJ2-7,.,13,CAWSVLGSAEQYF,TGTGCCTGGAGTGTCCTTGGTAGCGCCGAGCAGTACTTC
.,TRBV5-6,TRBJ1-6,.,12,CASSLYKSPLHF,TGTGCCAGCAGCTTGTATAAATCACCCCTCCACTTT
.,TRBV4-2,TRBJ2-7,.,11,CASSHNYEQYF,TGTGCCAGCAGCCATAACTACGAGCAGTACTTC
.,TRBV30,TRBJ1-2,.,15,CAWSVLGRELRGYTF,TGTGCCTGGAGTGTACTGGGCAGAGAGTTACGTGGCTACACCTTC
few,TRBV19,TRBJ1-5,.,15,CASSPGGYGNQPQHF,TGTGCCAGTAGTCCCGGGGGGTATGGCAATCAGCCCCAGCATTTT
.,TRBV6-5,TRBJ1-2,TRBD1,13,CATLGDRFYGYTF,TGTGCCACCCTTGGGGACAGGTTTTATGGCTACACCTTC
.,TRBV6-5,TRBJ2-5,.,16,CASSYSSVKGDKTQYF,TGTGCCAGCAGTTACTCGAGCGTGAAAGGGGATAAGACCCAGTACTTC
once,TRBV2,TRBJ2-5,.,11,CASSDRETQYF,TGTGCCAGCAGTGACCGTGAGACCCAGTACTTC
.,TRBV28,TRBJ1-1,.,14,CASSLTEGNTEAFF,TGTGCCAGCAGTTTGACCGAGGGGAACACTGAAGCTTTCTTT
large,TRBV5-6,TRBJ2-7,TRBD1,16,CASSSTGGPGSYEQYF,TGTGCCAGCAGCTCAACAGGGGGCCCCGGGTCCTACGAGCAGTACTTC
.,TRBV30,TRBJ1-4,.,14,CAWSPPATNEKLFF,TGTGCCTGGAGTCCCCCAGCAACTAATGAAAAACTGTTTTTT
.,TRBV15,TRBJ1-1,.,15,CATSRDRSGAGGAFF,TGCGCCACCAGCAGAGATAGGTCAGGGGCTGGCGGAGCTTTCTTT
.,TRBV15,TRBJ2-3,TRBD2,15,CATGSGGRGTDTQYF,TGTGCCACCGGCTCGGGAGGAAGGGGCACAGATACGCAGTATTTT
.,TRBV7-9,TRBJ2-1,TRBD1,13,CASSPRPDREQFF,TGTGCCAGCAGCCCGAGGCCGGACAGGGAGCAGTTCTTC
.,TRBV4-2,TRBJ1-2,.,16,CASSSWTYGQNYGYTF,TGTGCCAGCAGCTCGTGGACATACGGACAGAACTATGGCTACACCTTC
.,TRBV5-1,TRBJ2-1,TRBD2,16,CASSLAGGSSYNEQFF,TGCGCCAGCAGCTTGGCCGGGGGGTCTTCCTACAATGAGCAGTTCTTC
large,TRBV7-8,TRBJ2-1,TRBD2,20,CASSLGASGSSFHSYNEQFF,TGTGCCAGCAGCTTAGGGGCTAGCGGGAGCTCATTTCACTCCTACAATGAGCAGTTCTTC
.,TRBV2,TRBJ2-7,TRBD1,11,CASSPSRDSNF,TGTGCCAGCAGTCCCTCCCGGGACAGCAATTTC
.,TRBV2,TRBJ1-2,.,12,CASSPNNYGYTF,TGTGCCAGCAGTCCAAATAACTATGGCTACACCTTC
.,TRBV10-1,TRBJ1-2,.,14,CASTQIYPGYGYTF,TGCGCCTCAACACAGATCTACCCTGGCTATGGCTACACCTTC
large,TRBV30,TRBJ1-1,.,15,CAWTQSRGANTEAFF,TGTGCCTGGACCCAGTCCCGTGGGGCAAACACTGAAGCTTTCTTT
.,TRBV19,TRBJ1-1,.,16,CASKFGGFQSNTEAFF,TGTGCCAGTAAGTTCGGGGGGTTTCAGTCCAACACTGAAGCTTTCTTT
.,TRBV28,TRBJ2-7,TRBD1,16,CASSLGGQGPSYEQYF,TGTGCCAGCAGTTTAGGCGGACAGGGGCCTTCCTACGAGCAGTACTTC
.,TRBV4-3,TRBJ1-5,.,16,CASSQTDRNSNQPQHF,TGCGCCAGCAGCCAGACCGACAGGAATAGCAATCAGCCCCAGCATTTT
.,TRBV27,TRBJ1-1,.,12,CASRTGNTEAFF,TGTGCCAGCAGAACGGGGAACACTGAAGCTTTCTTT
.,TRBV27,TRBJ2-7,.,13,CASKNRESYEQYF,TGTGCCAGCAAAAACAGGGAATCCTACGAGCAGTACTTC
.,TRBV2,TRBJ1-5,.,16,CASSWTADSQSAPQHF,TGTGCCAGCAGTTGGACAGCCGATTCCCAATCAGCTCCCCAGCATTTT
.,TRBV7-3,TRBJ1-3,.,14,CASSYGGTRNTIYF,TGTGCCAGCAGCTATGGAGGGACCCGAAACACCATATATTTT
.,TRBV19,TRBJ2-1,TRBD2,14,CASSWGLLDNEQFF,TGTGCCAGTAGTTGGGGACTACTCGACAATGAGCAGTTCTTC
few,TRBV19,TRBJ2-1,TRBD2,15,CASSMSSGTYNEQFF,TGTGCCAGTAGTATGAGTAGCGGGACATACAATGAGCAGTTCTTC
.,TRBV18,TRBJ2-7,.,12,CASSPPSYEQYF,TGTGCCAGCTCACCACCGTCCTACGAGCAGTACTTC
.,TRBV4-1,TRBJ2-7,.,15,CASSQGRGLVFEQYF,TGCGCCAGCAGCCAAGGTAGAGGGTTAGTTTTCGAGCAGTACTTC
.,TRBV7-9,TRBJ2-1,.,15,CASSPTLSSYNEQFF,TGTGCCAGCAGCCCGACTCTAAGCTCCTACAATGAGCAGTTCTTC
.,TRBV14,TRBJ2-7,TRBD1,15,CASSQVGQGRDEQYF,TGTGCCAGCAGCCAAGTGGGACAGGGGAGGGACGAGCAGTACTTC
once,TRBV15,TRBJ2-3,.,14,CATSRGGNTDTQYF,TGTGCCACCAGCAGAGGGGGCAACACAGATACGCAGTATTTT
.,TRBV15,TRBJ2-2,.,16,CATSSPGTGNTGELFF,TGTGCCACCAGCTCCCCCGGGACTGGGAACACCGGGGAGCTGTTTTTT